The TCR beta chain described here comes from a study of cytomegalovirus exposure and HLA in healthy donors. Study details: Some 85 million unique TCRs, all from HLA-typed donors, were included in an early release of the data. Most donors, about 82% of a few hundred genotyped, fell in the Caucasian-associated ancestry cluster.

Study-wide results and limits: What a later analysis reportedly showed was that an Asian-associated ancestry cluster had fewer N-insertions than the approximately 670-donor mean.

Both 60 Vbeta primers and 13 Jbeta primers went into the PCR. Clones were sequenced by immunoSEQ multiplex PCR, and TCRdb holds only the in-frame ones, with some missing. The sample gives roughly 130,000 clones, 65% to 80% of which show up once; 1% is in the top ten. Concerning this clone: The antigen remains unidentified.

When sampled, the donors appeared nominally healthy, though they likely had unrecorded immune exposures. The CDR3 runs 12 residues. CDR1 is SGHNT and CDR2 is YYREEE in the germline V gene (reference sequence). Trimming left V 3 bases short and J 5 bases short, with 6 bases between. The sample taken for sequencing was PBMCs. V is TRBV5-4 and J is TRBJ1-5; D unclear. The clonotype comes from a human donor in good health. CDR3: CASSSGYQPQHF. The DNA of the CDR3 is TGTGCCAGCAGCTCAGGATATCAGCCCCAGCATTTT. The full variable domain, its missing parts supplied by reference TRBV5-4 and TRBJ1-5, is ETGVTQSPTHLIKTRGQQVTLRCSSQSGHNTVSWYQQALGQGPQFIFQYYREEENGRGNFPPRFSGLQFPNYSSELNVNALELDDSALYLCASSSGYQPQHFGDGTRLSIL.